This T cell receptor beta chain was captured by sequencing in a study of blood T cell repertoires in COVID-19. Across the study: In each case, the material was cDNA or gDNA derived from T cells, B-cell-depleted T cells, or PBMCs.

The assay was immunoSEQ multiplex PCR, and TCRdb's table has in-frame clones only and misses some. Of roughly 290,000 clones detected, 70% to 90% appear once; the ten largest clones hold around 4%. V trimming: 5 bases; J trimming: 3 bases; junction bases outside the gene matches: 4. This CDR3 is built from 14 residues. Germline lookup yields CDR1 SGHVS and CDR2 FNYEAQ. The chain carries TRBV7-6 and TRBJ2-5; 9 bases line up with TRBD1. Specimen: peripheral blood. The clonotype originates from a woman in her forties or fifties with active or convalescent COVID-19. The CDR3, as DNA: TGTGCCAGCAGCCTTTGGACAGGGGAAGAGACCCAGTACTTC. It specifies CASSLWTGEETQYF.